A selection of T cell receptor beta chains follows, all from one sample in a study of control samples from healthy donors and cancer patients. Here immunoSEQ multiplex PCR was the method, and the copy in TCRdb shows in-frame clones only, minus some. The sample contains about 42,000 clones, around four fifths of which appear only once. Sequenced material: blood. The receptors stem from a man aged 60 to 75 in good health. Each CDR3 is given with its conserved first and last residue. D genes are given only for firm matches. Clone sizes are given selectively: once, few, many, or a class where the clone is expanded.

v_call	j_call	d_call	clone_size	cdr3_aa	cdr3_nt
TRBV7-9	TRBJ1-1	NA	NA	CASSTSRGNTEAFF	TGTGCCAGCAGCACTTCGCGGGGGAACACTGAAGCTTTCTTT
TRBV30	TRBJ2-7	TRBD1	NA	CAWSGNRGLDEQYF	TGTGCCTGGAGTGGAAACAGGGGGCTGGACGAGCAGTACTTC
TRBV28	TRBJ2-2	NA	NA	CASKGPSNTGELFF	TGTGCCAGCAAAGGACCTTCGAACACCGGGGAGCTGTTTTTT
TRBV7-8	TRBJ1-5	TRBD1	NA	CASSLNRGAGEHF	TGTGCCAGCAGCTTAAACAGGGGAGCTGGCGAGCATTTT
TRBV28	TRBJ1-6	NA	NA	CASSGQSHNSPLHF	TGTGCCAGCAGTGGACAGTCCCATAATTCACCCCTCCACTTT
TRBV4-3	TRBJ2-5	NA	NA	CASSQTTFLARGETQYF	TGCGCCAGCAGCCAGACCACATTTCTAGCCCGGGGTGAGACCCAGTACTTC
TRBV25-1	TRBJ1-5	NA	NA	CASSLGGRPQHF	TGTGCCAGCAGTCTAGGAGGCCGGCCCCAGCATTTT
TRBV5-1	TRBJ2-2	NA	NA	CASRVSGSNTGELFF	TGCGCCAGCAGGGTAAGCGGGTCGAACACCGGGGAGCTGTTTTTT
TRBV2	TRBJ2-7	NA	NA	CASSDTSYEQYF	TGTGCCAGCAGTGACACCTCCTACGAGCAGTACTTC
TRBV5-1	TRBJ2-3	TRBD2	NA	CASSRGGGEDTQYF	TGCGCCAGCAGCCGTGGGGGAGGGGAAGATACGCAGTATTTT
TRBV5-1	TRBJ2-7	NA	NA	CASSLGPDEQYF	TGCGCCAGCAGCCTTGGACCCGACGAGCAGTACTTC
TRBV9	TRBJ1-6	NA	NA	CASSVGRVENNSPLHF	TGTGCCAGCAGCGTAGGCAGGGTTGAGAATAATTCACCCCTCCACTTT
TRBV6-2/TRBV6-3	TRBJ1-1	NA	NA	CASSPTPAGRTTEAFF	TGTGCCAGCAGTCCGACTCCAGCGGGTAGAACGACTGAAGCTTTCTTT
TRBV9	TRBJ2-5	TRBD2	NA	CASSLTQTSGYPGTQYF	TGTGCCAGCAGCTTAACCCAGACTAGCGGGTACCCCGGGACCCAGTACTTC
TRBV6-2/TRBV6-3	TRBJ1-2	NA	NA	CASSTGYYGYTF	TGTGCCAGCAGTACAGGGTACTATGGCTACACCTTC
TRBV5-5	TRBJ2-7	NA	NA	CASSLYGSSYEQYF	TGTGCCAGCAGCTTGTATGGCAGCTCCTACGAGCAGTACTTC
TRBV14	TRBJ2-7	NA	NA	CASSFGDRRAYEQYF	TGTGCCAGCAGCTTCGGAGACAGGAGGGCCTACGAGCAGTACTTC
TRBV20-1	TRBJ2-1	TRBD2	NA	CSASAVAGDISSYNEQFF	TGCAGTGCTAGTGCGGTAGCGGGAGACATTAGCTCCTACAATGAGCAGTTCTTC
TRBV5-4	TRBJ1-5	NA	few	CASSTGDSNQPQHF	TGTGCCAGCAGCACGGGAGATAGCAATCAGCCCCAGCATTTT
TRBV3-1/TRBV3-2	TRBJ2-5	TRBD2	NA	CASSLPSGSQETQYF	TGTGCCAGCAGCCTTCCTAGCGGGAGCCAAGAGACCCAGTACTTC
TRBV24-1	TRBJ1-6	NA	NA	CATSDPPRVSPLHF	TGTGCCACCAGTGACCCCCCCAGGGTTTCACCCCTCCACTTT
TRBV15	TRBJ2-4	NA	NA	CATSRDTQLAKNIQYF	TGTGCCACCAGCAGAGATACACAGTTAGCCAAAAACATTCAGTACTTC
TRBV6-5	TRBJ2-1	NA	NA	CATRLQATNEQFF	TGTGCCACCAGACTCCAGGCAACCAATGAGCAGTTCTTC
TRBV5-4	TRBJ1-1	NA	NA	CASSWETGEAFF	TGTGCCAGCAGCTGGGAGACAGGTGAAGCTTTCTTT
TRBV6-1	TRBJ1-1	NA	NA	CASSERGDTEAFF	TGTGCCAGCAGTGAACGGGGGGACACTGAAGCTTTCTTT
TRBV30	TRBJ1-5	NA	NA	CAWSLRGDQPQHF	TGTGCCTGGTCTTTAAGGGGGGATCAGCCCCAGCATTTT
TRBV25-1	TRBJ1-2	NA	NA	CASSEWGGNYGYTF	TGTGCCAGCAGTGAATGGGGCGGGAACTATGGCTACACCTTC
TRBV7-9	TRBJ1-2	TRBD1	NA	CASSRPGQRNYGYTF	TGTGCCAGCAGCCGACCGGGACAGCGCAACTATGGCTACACCTTC
TRBV6-4	TRBJ1-1	TRBD1	few	CASSPNRGETTEAFF	TGTGCCAGCAGCCCGAACAGGGGGGAGACCACTGAAGCTTTCTTT
TRBV21-1	TRBJ2-5	NA	NA	CASSKRAGILQETQYF	TGTGCCAGCAGCAAACGAGCGGGGATACTCCAAGAGACCCAGTACTTC
TRBV12-3/TRBV12-4	TRBJ1-2	NA	NA	CASSQPPSGYTF	TGTGCCAGCAGCCAACCTCCCTCGGGCTACACCTTC
TRBV4-3	TRBJ2-3	TRBD2	NA	CASSQDEVAGGPDTQYF	TGCGCCAGCAGCCAAGATGAGGTAGCGGGGGGGCCAGATACGCAGTATTTT
TRBV3-1/TRBV3-2	TRBJ2-1	TRBD2	NA	CASSQTSGAYNEQFF	TGTGCCAGCAGCCAAACTAGCGGGGCGTACAATGAGCAGTTCTTC
TRBV30	TRBJ2-2	NA	once	CAWSSGSFTGELFF	TGTGCCTGGAGTTCGGGATCCTTCACCGGGGAGCTGTTTTTT
TRBV6-5	TRBJ1-1	NA	NA	CASSYPPFSVF	TGTGCCAGCAGTTACCCCCCCTTCTCAGTCTTT
TRBV4-3	TRBJ2-1	NA	NA	CASKGQKDEQFF	TGCGCCTCAAAAGGGCAGAAGGATGAGCAGTTCTTC
TRBV5-1	TRBJ1-5	TRBD1	NA	CASSLGTGLNQPQHF	TGCGCCAGCAGCTTGGGGACAGGACTGAATCAGCCCCAGCATTTT
TRBV5-1	TRBJ2-7	NA	few	CASSNTRGSYEQYF	TGCGCCAGTAGCAATACCCGGGGGAGCTACGAGCAGTACTTC
TRBV7-2	TRBJ2-3	TRBD1	NA	CASSIRTGGSDTQYF	TGTGCCAGCAGCATCCGGACAGGGGGGTCAGATACGCAGTATTTT
TRBV11-2	TRBJ2-1	NA	once	CASSSRGLFSYNEQFF	TGTGCCAGCAGCTCCAGAGGACTATTTTCCTACAATGAGCAGTTCTTC
TRBV14	TRBJ1-2	NA	NA	CASSQGAYGYTF	TGTGCCAGCAGCCAGGGGGCCTATGGCTACACCTTC
TRBV2	TRBJ1-2	TRBD1	once	CASTERTGGRYGYTF	TGTGCCAGCACCGAAAGGACAGGGGGCCGCTATGGCTACACCTTC
TRBV7-9	TRBJ1-1	NA	once	CASSLRAGGVDTEAFF	TGTGCCAGCAGCTTAAGGGCGGGTGGGGTCGACACTGAAGCTTTCTTT
TRBV6-5	TRBJ1-2	NA	NA	CASRAEERGYTF	TGTGCCAGCAGAGCCGAGGAGAGAGGCTACACCTTC
TRBV5-4	TRBJ2-2	NA	once	CASSLEGTGELFF	TGTGCCAGCAGCTTGGAGGGGACCGGGGAGCTGTTTTTT
TRBV7-9	TRBJ2-3	NA	NA	CASSLAFGSTDTQYF	TGTGCCAGCAGCTTAGCGTTCGGGAGCACAGATACGCAGTATTTT
TRBV6-5	TRBJ1-5	NA	NA	CASSAAFDQPQHF	TGTGCCAGCAGCGCAGCCTTTGATCAGCCCCAGCATTTT
TRBV18	TRBJ2-7	NA	NA	CASSPSAGRRSYEQYF	TGTGCCAGCTCACCTTCCGCGGGACGGCGGTCCTACGAGCAGTACTTC
TRBV6-6	TRBJ1-4	NA	NA	CASSYAGNEKLFF	TGTGCCAGCAGTTACGCGGGGAATGAAAAACTGTTTTTT
TRBV5-4	TRBJ2-1	TRBD1	NA	CASRRTGTGGRDEQFF	TGTGCCAGCAGACGAACCGGGACAGGGGGTCGGGATGAGCAGTTCTTC
TRBV18	TRBJ1-4	NA	NA	CASFLWGEKLFF	TGTGCCAGCTTCCTTTGGGGGGAAAAACTGTTTTTT
TRBV5-1	TRBJ2-5	TRBD1	NA	CASSRVGGSEETQYF	TGCGCCAGCAGCCGGGTAGGGGGCTCGGAAGAGACCCAGTACTTC
TRBV5-6	TRBJ1-3	NA	NA	CASSLWGGVHTIYF	TGTGCCAGCAGCTTGTGGGGAGGAGTACACACCATATATTTT
TRBV11-3	TRBJ2-1	NA	NA	CASSLDVREQFF	TGTGCCAGCAGCTTAGATGTACGTGAGCAGTTCTTC